This TCR beta chain is drawn from a study of blood T cell repertoires in COVID-19. This CDR3 region has 21 residues. The method was immunoSEQ multiplex PCR; TCRdb's version includes in-frame clones alone and lacks a portion of them. Of approximately 330,000 clones in the sample, 87% are singletons; the top ten hold around 9.9%. The specimen was peripheral blood. This chain joins TRBV21-1 and TRBJ2-7; the table's D call, TRBD1, has no DNA check behind it. TRBV21-1 is an annotated pseudogene. The TCR originated in a man younger than 40 with COVID-19, enrolled during active disease. This chain's CDR3 is CASSKVRRPPHRGWDSYEQYF. CDR3 sequence (DNA): TGTGCCAGCAGCAAAGTCCGTCGTCCCCCTCACAGGGGTTGGGATTCCTACGAGCAGTACTTC.